The 25 T cell receptor beta chains reported below all come from one sample, sequenced in a study of blood T cell repertoires in COVID-19. Only in-frame clones appear in the TCRdb table, and some are missing; sequencing was by immunoSEQ multiplex PCR. Of about 240,000 clones listed, around four fifths are singletons. Sequencing was performed on peripheral blood. The receptor set was obtained from a woman aged 55-69 years with active or convalescent COVID-19.

The J gene is TRBJ2-2, the V gene TRBV10-1; D perhaps matches TRBD1 (6 bases). V lost 0 bases and J 2 bases, leaving 13 bases between the germline ends. There are 17 residues in the CDR3. The germline V gene has CDR1 WNHNN and CDR2 SYGVQD (reference sequence). The CDR3 protein is CASSESRQAENTGELFF. As DNA, the CDR3 is TGCGCCAGCAGTGAGTCCCGACAGGCCGAAAACACCGGGGAGCTGTTTTTT.

The CDR3 DNA reads TGTGCCAGCAGTGAAGGGACTTCAACCGAGGGTTTCTTT. It codes for CASSEGTSTEGFF. The chain is built from TRBV6-1 and TRBJ1-1; D not resolved. V dropped 1 base and J dropped 13 bases, with 16 bases sitting between them. Germline CDR1 MNHNS, CDR2 SASEGT. The CDR3 is made up of 13 amino acids.

CDR3 nucleotides: TGTGCCAGCTCAGCGCACAGGGGGGCTAATTACAATGAGCAGTTCTTC. It specifies CASSAHRGANYNEQFF. V is TRBV18 and J is TRBJ2-1, with 8 bases identical to TRBD1. The CDR3 totals 16 residues. Germline assignment: CDR1 KGHSH and CDR2 LQKENI. Trimming removed 5 bases from V and 4 bases from J; junction bases left unmatched: 10.

The V and J genes are TRBV7-2 and TRBJ2-7; 8 bases map to TRBD1. Germline lookup yields CDR1 SGHTA and CDR2 FQGNSA. Trimming at V came to 3 bases and at J to 6 bases, leaving 4 bases not matched to a gene. This CDR3 comprises 13 residues. CDR3 residues: CASSLDRVREQYF. The CDR3 DNA reads TGTGCCAGCAGCTTGGACAGGGTGCGCGAGCAGTACTTC.

This chain links TRBV19 with TRBJ2-2; TRBD2 is a possible D gene (5 bases). The V gene lost 7 bases and the J gene lost 2 bases, with 8 bases spanning the gap. CDR1 and CDR2 from the germline V gene are LNHDA and SQIVND (reference sequence). The CDR3 is 13 residues long. The CDR3 DNA reads TGTGCCAGTAAGGGAGTAAACACCGGGGAGCTGTTTTTT. Translated, it gives CASKGVNTGELFF.

The chain recombines TRBV6-4 with TRBJ2-7; 7 positions match TRBD2. Germline loops: CDR1 MRHNA, CDR2 SNTAGT. Germline trimming cut 0 bases from V and 4 bases from J; bases unmatched to any gene: 6. The CDR3 totals 15 residues. The CDR3 sequence is CASSDSGGGRYEQYF. The CDR3 DNA follows: TGTGCCAGCAGTGACTCCGGCGGGGGAAGGTACGAGCAGTACTTC.

The genes are TRBV9 and TRBJ2-5; TRBD2 matches at 9 bases. V lost 2 bases to trimming and J lost 4 bases; unmatched junction nucleotides: 3. The CDR3 extends over 14 amino acids. Germline CDR1 is SGDLS and CDR2 is YYNGEE. The CDR3 bases are TGTGCCAGCAGCGTCGGCGGGGGGGCAGAGACCCAGTACTTC. The encoded protein is CASSVGGGAETQYF.

The rearrangement uses TRBV5-5 and TRBJ2-5; TRBD2 matches 13 bases. This CDR3 is built from 14 residues. The J segment lost 6 bases and the V segment lost 3 bases, leaving 2 bases of the junction unmatched. The germline gives CDR1 SGHKS, CDR2 YYEKEE (reference sequence). CDR3 amino acids: CASSSTSGGKTQYF. The CDR3 DNA reads as TGTGCCAGCAGCTCGACTAGCGGGGGGAAGACCCAGTACTTC.

The sample holds a few counts of this clone. The chain recombines TRBV21-1 with TRBJ2-3; the table calls TRBD2, which could not be checked here. TRBV21-1 is flagged as a pseudogene. The CDR3 extends over 16 amino acids. The CDR3 nucleotides are TGTGCCAGCAGCAAAGGACTAGCGGGGTGCACAGATACGCAGTATTTT. As protein: CASSKGLAGCTDTQYF.

V and J are TRBV19 and TRBJ1-2, with TRBD1 matching over 9 bases. The CDR3 length is 14 residues. V trimming: 4 bases; J trimming: 5 bases; junction bases outside the gene matches: 5. Germline V gene lookup returns CDR1 LNHDA and CDR2 SQIVND (reference sequence). The CDR3 sequence: CASSRQGERYGYTF. In nucleotides, the CDR3 is TGTGCCAGTAGTAGACAGGGGGAGCGGTATGGCTACACCTTC.

In its sample, this clone was seen once. The chain is built from TRBV7-9 and TRBJ2-3; 7 nucleotides line up with TRBD2. The CDR3 runs to 15 residues. J was trimmed by 1 base and V by 6 bases; bases with no gene match: 7. From germline, CDR1 is SEHNR and CDR2 FQNEAQ (reference sequence). The CDR3 is CASRSGLVGTDTQYF. In nucleotides, the CDR3 is TGTGCCAGCAGGTCAGGACTAGTAGGCACAGATACGCAGTATTTT.

This clone was observed once. The chain is built from TRBV19 and TRBJ1-1, with 8 positions matching TRBD1. Germline V lookup: CDR1 LNHDA, CDR2 SQIVND (reference sequence). V was pared by 4 bases and J by 9 bases, with 10 bases of the junction left unmatched. This CDR3 spans 14 amino acids. CDR3 DNA: TGTGCCAGTAGTAGTTTCGCAGGGGGCCAGAAAGCTTTCTTT. Protein sequence: CASSSFAGGQKAFF.

The chain is built from TRBV7-2 and TRBJ2-5; 7 nucleotides line up with TRBD1. This CDR3 comprises 15 residues. With 1 base clipped from V and 1 base from J, the junction kept 3 bases outside the gene matches. CDR1 and CDR2 from the germline V gene are SGHTA and FQGNSA. The CDR3 region is CASSLGDSGQETQYF. CDR3 DNA: TGTGCCAGCAGCTTAGGGGACAGCGGCCAAGAGACCCAGTACTTC.

This clone came up a few times. The genes are TRBV11-2 and TRBJ1-5; D gene ambiguous. This CDR3 has 15 residues. Germline lookup yields CDR1 SGHAT and CDR2 FQNNGV. Trimming pared 4 bases from V and 6 bases from J, leaving 16 bases between. DNA of the CDR3: TGTGCCAGCAGCTCAGAGGCGGGCCTCGGTCAGCCCCAGCATTTT. Amino acid sequence: CASSSEAGLGQPQHF.

This sequence joins TRBV19 and TRBJ2-2; the D gene is possibly TRBD2 (5 bases). This CDR3 is built from 14 residues. CDR1 LNHDA and CDR2 SQIVND come from the germline V gene (reference sequence). The V gene lost 6 bases and the J gene lost 1 base, with 9 bases spanning the gap. As DNA, the CDR3 is TGTGCCAGTAGGGACTCCTTGAACACCGGGGAGCTGTTTTTT. Its translation: CASRDSLNTGELFF.

V usage is TRBV28 and J usage is TRBJ2-5; TRBD1 agrees at 7 bases. Germline lookup yields CDR1 MDHEN and CDR2 SYDVKM. After removal of 6 bases from V and 5 bases from J, the junction contained 6 bases not matched to a gene. The CDR3 has 13 residues. The CDR3 here is CASRTGQAETQYF. CDR3 DNA sequence: TGTGCCAGCAGGACCGGACAGGCGGAGACCCAGTACTTC.

The chain recombines TRBV3-1 (or the pseudogene TRBV3-2) with TRBJ1-2; no definite D call. The CDR3 extends over 13 amino acids. Trimming took 2 bases from V and 8 from J, leaving 12 bases between them. CDR1 is LGHDT and CDR2 is YNNKEL in the germline V gene (reference sequence). CDR3 in amino acids: CASSQKNLRGYTF. The CDR3, as DNA: TGTGCCAGCAGCCAAAAAAATCTTCGGGGCTACACCTTC.

The chain couples TRBV30 to TRBJ1-6, with TRBD1 matching over 12 bases. Germline lookup yields CDR1 GTSNPN and CDR2 SVGIG (reference sequence). The CDR3 consists of 15 residues. With V trimmed by 2 bases and J by 9 bases, 5 bases remained unmatched. The CDR3 DNA is TGTGCCTGGAGTTCCGGGACAGGGGGCGGTTCACCCCTCCACTTT. This sequence encodes CAWSSGTGGGSPLHF.

CDR3 region: CASSKERLGPYEQYF. For the CDR3, the DNA is TGTGCCAGCAGCAAAGAACGACTAGGGCCCTACGAGCAGTACTTC. This chain uses TRBV21-1 with TRBJ2-7; TRBD2 is the table's D call and was not checked against the DNA. TRBV21-1 is flagged as a pseudogene. The CDR3 sequence is 15 residues long.

The chain carries TRBV18 and TRBJ1-2; TRBD1 matches 11 bases. There are 16 residues in the CDR3. Germline CDR1 is KGHSH and CDR2 is LQKENI. After removal of 3 bases from V and 8 bases from J, the junction contained 11 bases not matched to a gene. CDR3 nucleotide sequence: TGTGCCAGCTCACCGGGGACAGGGGGAGCTTATTTCGGCTACACCTTC. It specifies CASSPGTGGAYFGYTF.

The V and J genes are TRBV7-2 and TRBJ1-1; D not certain. Per germline, CDR1 SGHTA and CDR2 FQGNSA. V lost 1 base and J lost 0, with 6 bases in between. The CDR3 contains 14 residues. For the CDR3, the DNA is TGTGCCAGCAGCTTAGACAACATGAACACTGAAGCTTTCTTT. It translates to CASSLDNMNTEAFF.

Note on this clone: Additional DNA sequences in this sample encode the identical CDR3. The V call is TRBV11-3, the J call TRBJ2-2; D remains ambiguous. The CDR3 sequence is 14 residues long. V dropped 1 base and J dropped 2 bases, with 5 bases sitting between them. Germline V gene lookup returns CDR1 SGHNT and CDR2 YENEEA. The chain's CDR3 is CASSLGANTGELFF. In nucleotides, the CDR3 is TGTGCCAGCAGCTTAGGGGCAAACACCGGGGAGCTGTTTTTT. The full variable domain, its missing parts supplied by reference TRBV11-3 and TRBJ2-2, is EAGVVQSPRYKIIEKKQPVAFWCNPISGHNTLYWYLQNLGQGPELLIRYENEEAVDDSQLPKDRFSAERLKGVDSTLKIQPAELGDSAVYLCASSLGANTGELFFGEGSRLTVL.

This clone was detected once. V and J are TRBV18 and TRBJ2-1, with 8 bases that match TRBD1. V shed 2 bases and J 8 bases; nucleotides not matched to a gene: 14. CDR3 size: 17 residues. Per germline, CDR1 KGHSH and CDR2 LQKENI. In DNA form, the CDR3 reads TGTGCCAGCTCACCAGCGCCTGGTCAGGGGGCTTACGATGAGCAGTTCTTC. This encodes CASSPAPGQGAYDEQFF.

This chain joins TRBV4-2 and TRBJ2-7, with a possible D match to TRBD1 (7 bases). The CDR3 is 13 amino acids. Trimming removed 0 bases from V and 6 bases from J, with 9 bases in between. CDR1 and CDR2 (germline): LGHNA, YNFKEQ. The CDR3 bases are TGTGCCAGCAGCCAAGAGCAGGGGGGCGAGCAGTACTTC. It encodes CASSQEQGGEQYF.

The chain links TRBV6-5 to TRBJ1-2, with TRBD1 matching over 7 bases. Germline values: CDR1 MNHEY, CDR2 SVGAGI. The CDR3 consists of 14 residues. The J segment lost 4 bases and the V segment lost 6 bases, leaving 8 bases of the junction unmatched. CDR3 bases: TGTGCCAGCAGCGGAGACAGGGTGGCCTATGGCTACACCTTC. Translation gives CASSGDRVAYGYTF.